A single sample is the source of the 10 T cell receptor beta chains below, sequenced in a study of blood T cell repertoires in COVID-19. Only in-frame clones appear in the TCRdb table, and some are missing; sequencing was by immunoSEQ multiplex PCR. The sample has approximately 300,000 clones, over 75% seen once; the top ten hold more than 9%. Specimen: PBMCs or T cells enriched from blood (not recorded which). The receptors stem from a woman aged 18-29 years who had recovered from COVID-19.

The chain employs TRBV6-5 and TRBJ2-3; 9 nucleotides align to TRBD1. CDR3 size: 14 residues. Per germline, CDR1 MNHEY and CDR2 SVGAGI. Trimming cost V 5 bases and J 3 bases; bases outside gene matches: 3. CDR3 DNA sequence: TGTGCCAGCAGTCGGGACAGGGCTACAGATACGCAGTATTTT. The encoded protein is CASSRDRATDTQYF.

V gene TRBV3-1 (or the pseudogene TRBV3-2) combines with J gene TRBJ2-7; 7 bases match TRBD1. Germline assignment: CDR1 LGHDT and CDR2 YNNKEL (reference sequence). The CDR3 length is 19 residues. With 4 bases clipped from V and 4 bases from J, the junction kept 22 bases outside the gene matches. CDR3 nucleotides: TGTGCCAGCAGCCGAGAACCCGGGACAGCTCTTTTCGATAATTACGAGCAGTACTTC. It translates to CASSREPGTALFDNYEQYF.

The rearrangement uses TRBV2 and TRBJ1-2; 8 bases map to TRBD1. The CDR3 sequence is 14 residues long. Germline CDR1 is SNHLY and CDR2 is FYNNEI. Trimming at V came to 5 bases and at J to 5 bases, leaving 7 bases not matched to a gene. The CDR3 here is CASSQGATGYGYTF. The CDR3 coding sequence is TGTGCCAGCAGTCAGGGGGCAACGGGATATGGCTACACCTTC.

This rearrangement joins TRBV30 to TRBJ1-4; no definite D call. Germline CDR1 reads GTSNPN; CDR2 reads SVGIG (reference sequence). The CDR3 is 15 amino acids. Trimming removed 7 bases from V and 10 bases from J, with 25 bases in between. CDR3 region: CASQGGIYTFGKLFF. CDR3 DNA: TGTGCCTCTCAAGGAGGGATTTATACCTTTGGAAAACTGTTTTTT.

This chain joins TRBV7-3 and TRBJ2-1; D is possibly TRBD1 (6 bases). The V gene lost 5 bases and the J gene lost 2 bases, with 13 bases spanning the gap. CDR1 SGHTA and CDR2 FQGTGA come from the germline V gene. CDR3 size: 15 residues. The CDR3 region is CASSLRGDPYNEQFF. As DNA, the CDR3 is TGTGCCAGCAGCCTCAGGGGCGACCCCTACAATGAGCAGTTCTTC.

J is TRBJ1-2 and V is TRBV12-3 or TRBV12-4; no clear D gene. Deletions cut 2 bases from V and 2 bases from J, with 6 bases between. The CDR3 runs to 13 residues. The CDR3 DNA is TGTGCCAGCAGTTTAATACAGAACTATGGCTACACCTTC. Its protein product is CASSLIQNYGYTF.

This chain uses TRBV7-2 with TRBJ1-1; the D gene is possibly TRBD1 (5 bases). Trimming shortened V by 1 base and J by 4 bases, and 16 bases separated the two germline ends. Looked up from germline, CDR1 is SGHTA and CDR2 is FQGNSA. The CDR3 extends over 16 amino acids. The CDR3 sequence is CASSLGTVGGGTEAFF. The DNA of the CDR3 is TGTGCCAGCAGCTTAGGTACTGTGGGGGGAGGCACTGAAGCTTTCTTT.

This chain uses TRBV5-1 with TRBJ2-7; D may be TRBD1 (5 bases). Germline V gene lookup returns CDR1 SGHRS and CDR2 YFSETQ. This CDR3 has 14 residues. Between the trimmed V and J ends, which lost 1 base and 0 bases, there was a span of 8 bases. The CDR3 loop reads CASSLRTPSYEQYF. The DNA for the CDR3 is TGCGCCAGCAGCTTGCGGACACCCTCCTACGAGCAGTACTTC.

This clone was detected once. CDR3 sequence reads: CASSSIAGFNNEQFF. The CDR3 DNA is TGTGCCAGCAGTTCTATAGCGGGATTTAACAATGAGCAGTTCTTC. The rearrangement joins TRBV7-8 to TRBJ2-1; 8 nucleotides align to TRBD2. Germline assignment: CDR1 SGHVS and CDR2 FQNEAQ. The junction had 9 bases not matched to a gene; V was cut back by 6 bases and J by 5 bases. This CDR3 has 15 residues.

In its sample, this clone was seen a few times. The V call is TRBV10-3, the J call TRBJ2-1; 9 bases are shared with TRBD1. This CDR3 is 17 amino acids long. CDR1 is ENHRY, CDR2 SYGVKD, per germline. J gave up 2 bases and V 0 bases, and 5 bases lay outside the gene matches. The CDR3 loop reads CAISESITGGPYNEQFF. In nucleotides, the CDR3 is TGTGCCATCAGTGAGTCGATTACAGGGGGCCCCTACAATGAGCAGTTCTTC.